These 18 T cell receptor beta chains came from one sample sequenced in a study of fetal regulatory T cell absence and autoimmunity. The protocol was immunoSEQ multiplex PCR, while the TCRdb copy is restricted to in-frame clones and leaves out a portion. The sample holds around 100,000 clones, around 72% seen once. The sequenced sample was pancreas tissue. These receptors all come from a male donor with IPEX syndrome.

The chain joins TRBV6-6 to TRBJ1-1; D may be TRBD1 (6 bases). The CDR3 is 15 amino acids. Germline assignment: CDR1 MNHNY and CDR2 SVGAGI (reference sequence). Trimming removed 8 bases at V and 1 base at J, with 17 bases between. This chain's CDR3 is CASPLQGRGNTEAFF. CDR3 bases: TGTGCCAGCCCCCTGCAGGGCAGGGGGAACACTGAAGCTTTCTTT.

This clone was picked up one time. The V gene is TRBV7-9, the J gene TRBJ2-5; D not certain. V was cut by 1 base and J by 1 base, with 13 bases left in between. The CDR3 has 16 residues. Germline V gene lookup returns CDR1 SEHNR and CDR2 FQNEAQ (reference sequence). CDR3 in amino acids: CASSLVGPGVQETQYF. The CDR3, as DNA: TGTGCCAGCAGCTTAGTAGGGCCTGGGGTCCAAGAGACCCAGTACTTC.

This clone was observed a handful of times. Other nucleotide sequences from this sample produce the same CDR3. The chain has TRBV27 and TRBJ1-3; TRBD1 might be the D (5 bases). Trimming removed 3 bases from V and 2 bases from J, with 5 bases in between. CDR1 and CDR2 from the germline V gene are MNHEY and SMNVEV (reference sequence). The CDR3 totals 13 residues. CDR3 nucleotide sequence: TGTGCCAGCAGTTTGGGGGCTGGAAACACCATATATTTT. It yields the protein CASSLGAGNTIYF.

V is TRBV21-1 and J is TRBJ2-4; TRBD1, the table's D call, lacks a check against the DNA. TRBV21-1 constitutes a pseudogene. The CDR3 totals 16 residues. The CDR3 loop is CASSKGDRGAKNIQYF. In DNA form, the CDR3 reads TGTGCCAGCAGCAAGGGGGACAGGGGAGCCAAAAACATTCAGTACTTC.

The rearrangement uses TRBV11-2 and TRBJ1-2; 8 bases map to TRBD1. Unmatched junction bases numbered 7, after V lost 6 bases and J lost 4 bases. This CDR3 is 14 amino acids long. Looked up from germline, CDR1 is SGHAT and CDR2 is FQNNGV. As DNA, the CDR3 is TGTGCCAGCAGTGATCCGGGACAGGTCTATGGCTACACCTTC. Encoded protein: CASSDPGQVYGYTF.

This chain joins TRBV29-1 and TRBJ1-2, with D possibly TRBD1 on 5 matching bases. V was clipped by 4 bases and J by 6 bases, with 9 bases between them. The CDR3 contains 11 residues. CDR1 and CDR2 from the germline V gene are SQVTM and ANQGSEA. This chain's CDR3 is CSVAGGDGYTF. The CDR3 coding sequence is TGCAGCGTTGCTGGGGGTGATGGCTACACCTTC.

The rearrangement links TRBV15 to TRBJ2-7; unclear D gene. Germline-derived CDR1 and CDR2 are LNHNV and YYDKDF (reference sequence). The CDR3 totals 13 residues. V lost 7 bases, J lost 7 bases, and 17 bases lay in between. CDR3 nucleotide sequence: TGTGCCACCACCACGTACCCCGGCTTTGAGCAGTACTTC. The encoded protein is CATTTYPGFEQYF.

The chain carries TRBV9 and TRBJ2-3; D is possibly TRBD1 or TRBD2 (5 bases each). The V and J ends lost 5 bases and 3 bases respectively, with 19 bases between them. Germline CDR1 reads SGDLS; CDR2 reads YYNGEE. The CDR3 length is 16 residues. This chain's CDR3 is CASSRGITGRTDTQYF. DNA of the CDR3: TGTGCCAGCAGTAGGGGCATAACGGGGAGAACAGATACGCAGTATTTT.

This chain joins TRBV18 and TRBJ1-5, with 10 nucleotides matching TRBD1. The J segment lost 4 bases and the V segment lost 6 bases, leaving 6 bases of the junction unmatched. The CDR3 is 15 amino acids. Per the germline V gene, CDR1 is KGHSH and CDR2 is LQKENI. Here the CDR3 DNA reads TGTGCCAGCTCTCCCGGGACAGGGGCAAATCAGCCCCAGCATTTT. Translated, it gives CASSPGTGANQPQHF.

This clone was counted between two and nine times. V is TRBV5-4 and J is TRBJ2-1; 7 bases map to TRBD2. After removal of 2 bases from V and 7 bases from J, the junction contained 0 bases not matched to a gene. Germline CDR1 and CDR2: SGHNT and YYREEE (reference sequence). The CDR3 consists of 12 residues. The CDR3: CASSLAGNEQFF. The CDR3 coding sequence is TGTGCCAGCAGCTTAGCGGGAAATGAGCAGTTCTTC.

This clone was picked up a small number of times. CDR3 residues: CASSIGRDTGELFF. The CDR3 DNA follows: TGTGCCAGTAGTATCGGCAGGGACACCGGGGAGCTGTTTTTT. This chain connects TRBV19 to TRBJ2-2, with D perhaps TRBD1 (5 bases). The germline CDR1 and CDR2 sequences are LNHDA and SQIVND (reference sequence). There are 14 residues in the CDR3. Trimming stripped 3 bases from V and 3 bases from J, with 8 bases between.

This chain links TRBV6-6 with TRBJ1-5; 7 bases are shared with TRBD1. Germline V gene lookup returns CDR1 MNHNY and CDR2 SVGAGI (reference sequence). J lost 7 bases, V lost 6 bases, and 6 bases had no gene match. The length of the CDR3 is 13 residues. DNA of the CDR3: TGTGCCAGCAGCCACAGGGGAAGCCAGCCCCAGCATTTT. It yields the protein CASSHRGSQPQHF.

This chain uses TRBV2 with TRBJ2-3; D ambiguous. This CDR3 has 15 amino acids. The V end was cut by 0 bases, the J end by 2 bases, with 9 bases between. CDR1 SNHLY and CDR2 FYNNEI come from the germline V gene. The CDR3 sequence is CASSEAEVFTDTQYF. In nucleotides, the CDR3 is TGTGCCAGCAGTGAAGCTGAGGTCTTCACAGATACGCAGTATTTT.

The count of this clone is one. The V and J genes are TRBV6-5 and TRBJ1-5; D gene ambiguous. Trimming removed 3 bases at V and 7 bases at J, with 13 bases between. The CDR3 contains 14 residues. In germline, CDR1 is MNHEY, CDR2 SVGAGI. The CDR3 spells CASSYQRTAQPQHF. The CDR3 coding sequence is TGTGCCAGCAGTTATCAGAGAACGGCCCAGCCCCAGCATTTT.

The gene calls are TRBV9 and TRBJ1-3; D is possibly TRBD1 (5 bases). Germline V gene lookup returns CDR1 SGDLS and CDR2 YYNGEE. Trimming pared 1 base from V and 7 bases from J, leaving 12 bases between. The CDR3 is 14 amino acids. CDR3 residues: CASSVFGTSNTIYF. CDR3 nucleotide sequence: TGTGCCAGCAGCGTATTTGGGACTTCGAACACCATATATTTT.

The rearrangement uses TRBV15 and TRBJ2-5; D is unclear. Germline CDR1 LNHNV, CDR2 YYDKDF (reference sequence). The V end lost 4 bases, the J end lost 1 base, and 7 bases lay between the germline ends. The CDR3 loop spans 13 amino acids. The DNA for the CDR3 is TGTGCCACCAGCAAAGTCATCCAAGAGACCCAGTACTTC. Encoded protein: CATSKVIQETQYF.

The rearrangement uses TRBV11-3 and TRBJ2-7; D is perhaps TRBD2 (6 bases). This CDR3 is 15 amino acids long. Germline loops: CDR1 SGHNT, CDR2 YENEEA. V was clipped by 1 base and J by 2 bases, with 12 bases between them. As DNA, the CDR3 is TGTGCCAGCAGCTTAGGTGGAGGGGTCCCCTACGAGCAGTACTTC. Its protein is CASSLGGGVPYEQYF.

V and J are TRBV28 and TRBJ1-3; 7 bases fit TRBD1. J was trimmed by 0 bases and V by 2 bases; bases with no gene match: 1. The CDR3 totals 15 residues. The germline V gene has CDR1 MDHEN and CDR2 SYDVKM. The CDR3 DNA sequence: TGTGCCAGCAGTTTAGGACAGGTCTCTGGAAACACCATATATTTT. Translating it yields CASSLGQVSGNTIYF.